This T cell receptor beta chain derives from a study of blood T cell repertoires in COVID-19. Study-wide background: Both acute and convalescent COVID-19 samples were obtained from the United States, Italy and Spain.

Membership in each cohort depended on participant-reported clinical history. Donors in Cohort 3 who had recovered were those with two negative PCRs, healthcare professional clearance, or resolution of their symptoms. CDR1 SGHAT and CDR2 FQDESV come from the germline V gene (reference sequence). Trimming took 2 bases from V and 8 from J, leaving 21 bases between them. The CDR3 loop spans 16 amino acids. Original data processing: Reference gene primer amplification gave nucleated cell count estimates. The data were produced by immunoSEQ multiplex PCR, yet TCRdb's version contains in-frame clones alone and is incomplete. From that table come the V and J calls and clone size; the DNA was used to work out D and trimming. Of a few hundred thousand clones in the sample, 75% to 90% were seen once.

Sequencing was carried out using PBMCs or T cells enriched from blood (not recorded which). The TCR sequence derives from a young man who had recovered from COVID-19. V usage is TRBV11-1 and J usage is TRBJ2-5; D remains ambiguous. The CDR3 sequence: CASSLSMVMVPGTQYF. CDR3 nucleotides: TGTGCCAGCAGCTTATCAATGGTGATGGTGCCAGGAACCCAGTACTTC. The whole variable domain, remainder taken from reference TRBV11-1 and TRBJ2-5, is EAEVAQSPRYKITEKSQAVAFWCDPISGHATLYWYRQILGQGPELLVQFQDESVVDDSQLPKDRFSAERLKGVDSTLKIQPAELGDSAMYLCASSLSMVMVPGTQYFGPGTRLLVL.